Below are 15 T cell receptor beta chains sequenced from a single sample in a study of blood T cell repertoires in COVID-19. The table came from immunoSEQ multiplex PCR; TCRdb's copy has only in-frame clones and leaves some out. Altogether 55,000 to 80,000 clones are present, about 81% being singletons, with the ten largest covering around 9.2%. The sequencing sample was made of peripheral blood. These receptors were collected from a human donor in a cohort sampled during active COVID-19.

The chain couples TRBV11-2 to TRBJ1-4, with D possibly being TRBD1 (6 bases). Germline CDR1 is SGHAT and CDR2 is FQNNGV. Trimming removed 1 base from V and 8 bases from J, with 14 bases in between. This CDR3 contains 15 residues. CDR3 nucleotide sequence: TGTGCCAGCAGCTTAGCTCCGACAGGTCGGGAAAAACTGTTTTTT. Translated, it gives CASSLAPTGREKLFF.

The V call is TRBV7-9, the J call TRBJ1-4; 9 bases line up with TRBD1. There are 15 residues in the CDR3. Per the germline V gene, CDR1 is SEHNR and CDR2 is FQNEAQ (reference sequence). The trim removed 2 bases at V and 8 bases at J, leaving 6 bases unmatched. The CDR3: CASSLNGQGFEKLFF. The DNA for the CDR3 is TGTGCCAGCAGCTTAAACGGACAGGGGTTCGAAAAACTGTTTTTT. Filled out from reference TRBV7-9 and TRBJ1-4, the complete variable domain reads DTGVSQNPRHKITKRGQNVTFRCDPISEHNRLYWYRQTLGQGPEFLTYFQNEAQLEKSRLLSDRFSAERPKGSFSTLEIQRTEQGDSAMYLCASSLNGQGFEKLFFGSGTQLSVL.

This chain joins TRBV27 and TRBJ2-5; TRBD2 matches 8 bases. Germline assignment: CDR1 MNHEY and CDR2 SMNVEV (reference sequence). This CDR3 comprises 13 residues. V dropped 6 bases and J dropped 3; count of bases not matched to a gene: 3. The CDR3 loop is CASSLLAEETQYF. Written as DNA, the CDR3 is TGTGCCAGCAGCCTACTAGCGGAAGAGACCCAGTACTTC.

The CDR3 DNA reads as TGTGCCAGCAGCCCCTCTAGCGGGAGGACAGATACGCAGTATTTT. Translating it yields CASSPSSGRTDTQYF. The genes are TRBV7-9 and TRBJ2-3, with 11 bases fitting TRBD2. J gave up 3 bases and V 5 bases, and 4 bases lay outside the gene matches. CDR1 is SEHNR, CDR2 FQNEAQ, per germline (reference sequence). The CDR3 is 15 residues long.

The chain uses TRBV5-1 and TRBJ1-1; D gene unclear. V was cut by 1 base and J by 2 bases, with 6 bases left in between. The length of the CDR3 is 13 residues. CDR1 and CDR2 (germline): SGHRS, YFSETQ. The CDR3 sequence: CASSLTQNTEAFF. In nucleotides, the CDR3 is TGCGCCAGCAGCTTGACTCAAAACACTGAAGCTTTCTTT.

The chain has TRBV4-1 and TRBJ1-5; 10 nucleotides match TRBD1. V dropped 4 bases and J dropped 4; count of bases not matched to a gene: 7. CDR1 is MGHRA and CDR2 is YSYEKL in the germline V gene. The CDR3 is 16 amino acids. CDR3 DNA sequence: TGCGCCAGCAGCCCCCAAACGGACAGGGGGAATCAGCCCCAGCATTTT. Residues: CASSPQTDRGNQPQHF.

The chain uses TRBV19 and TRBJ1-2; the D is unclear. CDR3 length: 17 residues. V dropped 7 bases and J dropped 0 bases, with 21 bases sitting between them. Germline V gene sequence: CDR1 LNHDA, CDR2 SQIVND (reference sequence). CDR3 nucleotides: TGTGCCAGTACTAAGGTGGCAGGTCAAGCCGCTAACTATGGCTACACCTTC. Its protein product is CASTKVAGQAANYGYTF. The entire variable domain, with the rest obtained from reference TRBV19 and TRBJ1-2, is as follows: DGGITQSPKYLFRKEGQNVTLSCEQNLNHDAMYWYRQDPGQGLRLIYYSQIVNDFQKGDIAEGYSVSREKKESFPLTVTSAQKNPTAFYLCASTKVAGQAANYGYTFGSGTRLTVV.

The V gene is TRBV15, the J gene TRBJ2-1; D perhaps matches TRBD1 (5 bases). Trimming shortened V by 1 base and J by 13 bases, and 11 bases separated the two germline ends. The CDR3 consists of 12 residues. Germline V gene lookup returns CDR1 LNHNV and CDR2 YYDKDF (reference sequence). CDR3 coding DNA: TGTGCCACCAGCAGAGTAGGACAATTCCAGTTCTTC. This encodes CATSRVGQFQFF.

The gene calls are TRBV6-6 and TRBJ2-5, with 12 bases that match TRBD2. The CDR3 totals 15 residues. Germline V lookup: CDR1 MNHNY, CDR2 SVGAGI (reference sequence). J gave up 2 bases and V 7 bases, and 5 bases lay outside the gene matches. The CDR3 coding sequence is TGTGCCAGCAATACCGGACTAGCGGGACAAGAGACCCAGTACTTC. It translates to CASNTGLAGQETQYF.

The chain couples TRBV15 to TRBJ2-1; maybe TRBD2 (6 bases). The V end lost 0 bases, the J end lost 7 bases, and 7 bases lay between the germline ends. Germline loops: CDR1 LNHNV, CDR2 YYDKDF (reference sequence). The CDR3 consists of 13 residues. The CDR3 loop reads CATSRDGGNEQFF. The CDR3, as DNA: TGTGCCACCAGCAGAGATGGGGGGAATGAGCAGTTCTTC.

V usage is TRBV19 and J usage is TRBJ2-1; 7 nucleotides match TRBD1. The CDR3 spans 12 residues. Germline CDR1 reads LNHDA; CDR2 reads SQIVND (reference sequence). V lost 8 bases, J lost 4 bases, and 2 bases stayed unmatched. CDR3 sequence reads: CASGQVYNEQFF. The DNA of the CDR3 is TGTGCCAGTGGACAGGTTTACAATGAGCAGTTCTTC.

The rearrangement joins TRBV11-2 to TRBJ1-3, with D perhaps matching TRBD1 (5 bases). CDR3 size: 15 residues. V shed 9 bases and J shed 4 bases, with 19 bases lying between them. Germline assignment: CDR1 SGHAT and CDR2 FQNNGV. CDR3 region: CASNPGNMRGNTIYF. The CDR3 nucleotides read TGTGCCAGTAATCCAGGGAATATGAGAGGAAACACCATATATTTT. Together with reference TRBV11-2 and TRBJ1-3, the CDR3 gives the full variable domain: EAGVAQSPRYKIIEKRQSVAFWCNPISGHATLYWYQQILGQGPKLLIQFQNNGVVDDSQLPKDRFSAERLKGVDSTLKIQPAKLEDSAVYLCASNPGNMRGNTIYFGEGSWLTVV.

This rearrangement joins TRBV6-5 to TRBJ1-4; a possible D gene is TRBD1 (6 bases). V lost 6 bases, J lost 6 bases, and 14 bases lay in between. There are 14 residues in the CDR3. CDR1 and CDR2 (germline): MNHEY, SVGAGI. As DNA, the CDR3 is TGTGCCAGCAGCCCCACAGGGTGGGATGAAAAACTGTTTTTT. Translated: CASSPTGWDEKLFF.

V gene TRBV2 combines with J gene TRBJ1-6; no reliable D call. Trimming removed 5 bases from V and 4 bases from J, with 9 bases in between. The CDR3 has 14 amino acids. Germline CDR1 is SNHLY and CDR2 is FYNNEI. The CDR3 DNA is TGTGCCAGCAGTAAGACACAATATAATTCACCCCTCCACTTT. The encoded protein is CASSKTQYNSPLHF.

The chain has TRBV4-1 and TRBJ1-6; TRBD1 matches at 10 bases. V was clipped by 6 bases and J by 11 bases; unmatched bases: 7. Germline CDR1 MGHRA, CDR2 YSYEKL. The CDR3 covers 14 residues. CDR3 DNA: TGCGCCAGCAGGCCGGGACAGGGGAATCCACCCCTCCACTTT. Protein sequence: CASRPGQGNPPLHF.